Below, 24 T cell receptor beta chains from the same sample are listed, as sequenced in a study of T cell clonality in common variable immunodeficiency. Study-wide points: Common variable immunodeficiency TCR beta sequences reportedly had fewer deletions and N-nucleotide insertions.

The table came from immunoSEQ multiplex PCR; TCRdb's copy has only in-frame clones and leaves some out. The sample contains 25,000 to 35,000 clones, none of them singletons. Their target antigens are unknown. Sequencing was performed on peripheral blood mononuclear cells. Every receptor here comes from a human donor with common variable immunodeficiency.

The sample holds many counts of this clone. The CDR3 is cut off 3 residues early in the read; its end comes from the germline J gene. The chain employs TRBV2 and TRBJ2-3, with 9 bases matching TRBD1. Per germline, CDR1 SNHLY and CDR2 FYNNEI. This CDR3 has 15 residues. V was clipped by 4 bases and J by 3 bases; unmatched bases: 5. The CDR3 bases that were read are TGTGCCAGCAGTGCGGGGACAGGGTTAACAGATACG. It yields the protein CASSAGTGLTDT. The complete CDR3 reads CASSAGTGLTDTQYF.

There are many counts of this clone. Sequencing ends 3 residues short of the CDR3 end; the germline J gene provides the rest. The chain joins TRBV19 to TRBJ1-4, with 7 positions matching TRBD1. The V segment lost 7 bases and the J segment 6 bases; nucleotides outside the gene matches: 11. Germline V gene sequence: CDR1 LNHDA, CDR2 SQIVND (reference sequence). The CDR3 runs 15 residues. Incomplete CDR3 DNA: TGTGCCAGTAAGGGAGGTACAGGGGCATATGAAAAA. This encodes CASKGGTGAYEK. The CDR3 in its entirety is CASKGGTGAYEKLFF.

On this clone itself: The CDR3 goes on 3 residues after the read ends, and that part is filled in from the germline J gene. V and J are TRBV29-1 and TRBJ2-7; 10 positions agree with TRBD1. After removal of 4 bases from V and 3 bases from J, the junction contained 12 bases not matched to a gene. Germline lookup yields CDR1 SQVTM and CDR2 ANQGSEA. The CDR3 length is 16 residues. The part of the CDR3 DNA that was read is TGCAGCGTTGTTTCGACAGGGGGCGTATGGAACTACGAG. Amino acids: CSVVSTGGVWNYE. The whole CDR3 region reads CSVVSTGGVWNYEQYF.

A word on this clone: The missing CDR3 end, 3 residues past where the read stops, is filled in from the germline J gene. V gene TRBV2 combines with J gene TRBJ1-1; the match to TRBD1 covers 9 bases. In germline, CDR1 is SNHLY, CDR2 FYNNEI. This CDR3 is built from 13 residues. Germline trimming cut 7 bases from V and 1 base from J; bases unmatched to any gene: 1. The CDR3 DNA, read in part, is TGTGCCAGCAAGGGACAGGGGAACACTGAA. Translated: CASKGQGNTE. The entire CDR3 sequence reads CASKGQGNTEAFF.

As to this clone: The read is 3 residues too short to cover the CDR3 end, so that end is filled in from the germline J gene. The chain carries TRBV30 and TRBJ2-7, with 9 bases fitting TRBD1. V was pared by 3 bases and J by 3 bases, with 12 bases of the junction left unmatched. CDR3 length: 16 amino acids. Germline V gives CDR1 GTSNPN, CDR2 SVGIG (reference sequence). This chain's CDR3 is CAWSTGQGRLLYEQYF. CDR3 DNA (partial): TGTGCCTGGAGCACGGGACAGGGTCGCCTCCTCTACGAG.

Ten or more counts support this clone. The read ends 3 residues early relative to the CDR3; the germline J gene fills the gap. The genes are TRBV7-8 and TRBJ1-6; no firm D call. V was shortened by 6 bases and J by 9 bases, with 12 bases between the two germline ends. CDR1 and CDR2 (germline): SGHVS, FQNEAQ. This CDR3 region has 13 residues. CDR3 protein: CASRSREGSPLHF. The sequenced CDR3 bases are TGTGCCAGCAGGTCGCGGGAGGGTTCACCC.

This clone showed up many times. The CDR3 goes on 3 residues after the read ends, and that part is filled in from the germline J gene. The rearrangement uses TRBV7-6 and TRBJ2-2; 10 bases map to TRBD1. The germline gives CDR1 SGHVS, CDR2 FNYEAQ. V lost 5 bases, J lost 6 bases, and 9 bases stayed unmatched. The CDR3 extends over 16 amino acids. CDR3 sequence reads: CASSPTGGAFAGELFF. CDR3 bases read: TGTGCCAGCAGCCCGACAGGGGGCGCCTTCGCCGGGGAG. Combining the CDR3 with reference TRBV7-6 and TRBJ2-2 gives the whole variable domain GAGVSQSPRYKVTKRGQDVALRCDPISGHVSLYWYRQALGQGPEFLTYFNYEAQQDKSGLPNDRFSAERPEGSISTLTIQRTEQRDSAMYRCASSPTGGAFAGELFFGEGSRLTVL.

This clone has a handful of counts. The read halts 3 residues ahead of the CDR3 end, with the missing end drawn from the germline J gene. This chain links TRBV2 with TRBJ2-7; 8 bases match TRBD1. V lost 6 bases to trimming and J lost 2 bases; unmatched junction nucleotides: 12. The CDR3 runs 16 residues. Germline CDR1 SNHLY, CDR2 FYNNEI. Partial CDR3 DNA: TGTGCCAGCAGCCCGCCCCCCGGACAGGGCCCCTACGAG. Encoded protein: CASSPPPGQGPYE. The entire CDR3 is CASSPPPGQGPYEQYF.

This clone was detected ten times or more. The read ends 3 residues before the CDR3 terminus; that terminus is restored from the germline J gene. The chain uses TRBV20-1 and TRBJ2-1; 13 bases align to TRBD2. This CDR3 is built from 15 residues. Germline V lookup: CDR1 DFQATT, CDR2 SNEGSKA (reference sequence). V shed 5 bases and J 5 bases; nucleotides not matched to a gene: 6. CDR3 DNA (partial): TGCAGTGCTTCCATACTAGCGGGAGGGAACAATGAG. It encodes CSASILAGGNNE. The CDR3 as a whole reads CSASILAGGNNEQFF.

This clone was counted at least ten times. The sequence runs out 3 residues before the end of the CDR3; the remainder is reconstructed from the germline J gene. The chain uses TRBV7-2 and TRBJ2-2, with no clear D. The germline V gene has CDR1 SGHTA and CDR2 FQGNSA. The CDR3 length is 13 residues. Trimming took 3 bases from V and 5 from J, leaving 7 bases between them. The CDR3 DNA, read in part, is TGTGCCAGCAGCTTTATATCGACCGGGGAG. Residues: CASSFISTGE. The whole CDR3 is CASSFISTGELFF.

As regards this clone: The read ends 3 residues before the CDR3 terminus; that terminus is restored from the germline J gene. The chain joins TRBV7-6 to TRBJ2-5, with TRBD2 identical over 7 bases. V lost 5 bases to trimming and J lost 4 bases; unmatched junction nucleotides: 10. Per germline, CDR1 SGHVS and CDR2 FNYEAQ. The CDR3 loop spans 15 amino acids. The CDR3 DNA, read in part, is TGTGCCAGCAGCCATTGGCAACCGGGGGGAGAGACC. The encoded protein is CASSHWQPGGET. The entire CDR3 protein is CASSHWQPGGETQYF. The entire variable domain, with the rest obtained from reference TRBV7-6 and TRBJ2-5, is as follows: GAGVSQSPRYKVTKRGQDVALRCDPISGHVSLYWYRQALGQGPEFLTYFNYEAQQDKSGLPNDRFSAERPEGSISTLTIQRTEQRDSAMYRCASSHWQPGGETQYFGPGTRLLVL.

Ten or more counts support this clone. The read gets to within 3 residues of the CDR3 end, and the germline J gene fills in the rest. The chain couples TRBV5-4 to TRBJ1-1, with TRBD1 as a possible D gene (5 bases). CDR3 length equals 15 residues. Deletions cut 2 bases from V and 1 base from J, with 12 bases between. Germline V gene data show CDR1 as SGHNT and CDR2 as YYREEE (reference sequence). The part of the CDR3 DNA that was read is TGTGCCAGCAGCTTTGAAGGGGCCCGGAACACTGAA. Translation gives CASSFEGARNTE. The full CDR3 reads CASSFEGARNTEAFF. The full variable domain, in which reference TRBV5-4 and TRBJ1-1 provide the parts outside the CDR3, is ETGVTQSPTHLIKTRGQQVTLRCSSQSGHNTVSWYQQALGQGPQFIFQYYREEENGRGNFPPRFSGLQFPNYSSELNVNALELDDSALYLCASSFEGARNTEAFFGQGTRLTVV.

In this sample, this clone turned up many times. The CDR3 is cut off 3 residues early in the read; its end comes from the germline J gene. This sequence joins TRBV5-1 and TRBJ2-3; 9 positions match TRBD1. Germline V CDR1 and CDR2: SGHRS, YFSETQ. The length of the CDR3 is 15 residues. The trim removed 4 bases at V and 2 bases at J, leaving 5 bases unmatched. This CDR3 reads CASSMGQGYTDTQYF. The sequenced CDR3 bases are TGCGCCAGCAGCATGGGACAGGGCTACACAGATACG.

With regard to this clone: Read sequence stops 3 residues before the CDR3 end, and the germline J gene provides the missing end. V and J are TRBV7-2 and TRBJ2-1; TRBD2 agrees at 10 bases. V shed 2 bases and J 6 bases; nucleotides not matched to a gene: 4. CDR3 length: 15 residues. Looked up from germline, CDR1 is SGHTA and CDR2 is FQGNSA. The CDR3 sequence is CASSLIQREGNEQFF. The DNA read from the CDR3 is TGTGCCAGCAGCTTAATCCAGCGGGAGGGCAATGAG.

There are a few counts of this clone. The read ends 3 residues before the CDR3 terminus; that terminus is restored from the germline J gene. The chain links TRBV6-1 to TRBJ2-7; D gene uncertain. V lost 0 bases, J lost 2 bases, and 11 bases lay in between. Germline lookup yields CDR1 MNHNS and CDR2 SASEGT. The CDR3 covers 15 residues. Here the CDR3 reads CASSEAALSTYEQYF. The part of the CDR3 DNA that was read is TGTGCCAGCAGTGAAGCAGCACTTTCTACCTACGAG.

This clone has a handful of counts. The read ends 3 residues shy of where the CDR3 ends; the end is completed using the germline J gene. This chain joins TRBV7-6 and TRBJ2-1; 10 nucleotides match TRBD2. V shed 4 bases and J 2 bases; nucleotides not matched to a gene: 5. Germline CDR1 and CDR2: SGHVS and FNYEAQ. The CDR3 spans 16 residues. CDR3 DNA, as far as it was read: TGTGCCAGCAGCTCTAGCGGGAGTGGGGCCTACAATGAG. This sequence encodes CASSSSGSGAYNE. The full CDR3 protein is CASSSSGSGAYNEQFF.

This clone was observed many times. The sequenced CDR3 bases are TGCGCCAGCAGCCTTAACCCGGGACAGGGAATTGAG. Translation gives CASSLNPGQGIE. The CDR3 reads in full as CASSLNPGQGIEQFF. The genes are TRBV4-1 and TRBJ2-1, with TRBD1 matching over 9 bases. The read ends 3 residues shy of where the CDR3 ends; the end is completed using the germline J gene. The CDR3 runs 15 residues. Trimming at V came to 4 bases and at J to 9 bases, leaving 10 bases not matched to a gene. CDR1 and CDR2 (germline): MGHRA, YSYEKL.

Remarks on this clone: The CDR3 end falls 3 residues outside the read, so it is completed with the germline J gene. The rearrangement links TRBV7-8 to TRBJ2-2, with D hard to call. The V end was cut by 1 base, the J end by 3 bases, with 15 bases between. Germline-derived CDR1 and CDR2 are SGHVS and FQNEAQ. The CDR3 runs 17 residues. The covered CDR3 bases are TGTGCCAGCAGCTTAGTCAGGCTCCTCAAACACACCGGGGAG. Translated: CASSLVRLLKHTGE. Given in full, the CDR3 is CASSLVRLLKHTGELFF.

This clone was picked up many times. The CDR3 goes on 3 residues after the read ends, and that part is filled in from the germline J gene. The V and J genes are TRBV30 and TRBJ1-2; unclear D gene. The ends were cut back, 4 bases at V and 2 bases at J, with 11 bases in the middle. Germline assignment: CDR1 GTSNPN and CDR2 SVGIG (reference sequence). This CDR3 contains 13 residues. The DNA read from the CDR3 is TGTGCCTGGACGGGGTCGACCAACTATGGC. As protein: CAWTGSTNYG. The complete CDR3 protein is CAWTGSTNYGYTF.

This clone was counted only a few times. The CDR3 extends 3 residues past the end of the read, so its final part is completed from the germline J gene. The chain joins TRBV5-1 to TRBJ1-6; the D gene is possibly TRBD1 (6 bases). The V end was cut by 5 bases, the J end by 3 bases, with 21 bases between. The CDR3 runs 18 residues. Looked up from germline, CDR1 is SGHRS and CDR2 is YFSETQ. CDR3 loop: CASSIIPPEQGYNSPLHF. The covered CDR3 bases are TGCGCCAGCAGTATTATCCCCCCGGAACAGGGCTATAATTCACCC.

This clone was recorded many times. The read is 3 residues too short to cover the CDR3 end, so that end is filled in from the germline J gene. This chain links TRBV5-1 with TRBJ2-3, with D unclear. The CDR3 spans 12 residues. Germline V CDR1 and CDR2: SGHRS, YFSETQ. V lost 4 bases and J lost 1, with 4 bases in between. The CDR3 loop is CASSPGTDTQYF. Incomplete CDR3 DNA: TGCGCCAGCAGCCCAGGCACAGATACG.

This clone was counted many times. The read stops 3 residues short of the end of the CDR3; the missing end is completed from the germline J gene. This chain connects TRBV6-2 or TRBV6-3 to TRBJ1-5, with D unclear. This CDR3 has 15 amino acids. V was cut by 2 bases and J by 6 bases, with 14 bases left in between. CDR1 and CDR2 from the germline V gene are MNHEY and SVGEGT. The CDR3 DNA, read in part, is TGTGCCAGCAGTTACCCCGAGAGAGGTTCTCAGCCC. It codes for CASSYPERGSQP. The CDR3 as a whole reads CASSYPERGSQPQHF.

This clone has more than one count but fewer than ten. The read ends 3 residues shy of where the CDR3 ends; the end is completed using the germline J gene. The J gene is TRBJ1-1, the V gene TRBV19; 7 nucleotides agree with TRBD1. With V trimmed by 3 bases and J by 2 bases, 3 bases remained unmatched. CDR3 size: 14 residues. Germline loops: CDR1 LNHDA, CDR2 SQIVND (reference sequence). This CDR3 reads CASSIRQGNTEAFF. The covered CDR3 bases are TGTGCCAGTAGTATCCGACAGGGTAACACTGAA.

This clone was counted a few times. The read is 3 residues too short to cover the CDR3 end, so that end is filled in from the germline J gene. The rearrangement links TRBV11-2 to TRBJ2-5; 8 nucleotides match TRBD1. Trimming removed 1 base from V and 1 base from J; junction bases left unmatched: 2. The length of the CDR3 is 15 residues. CDR1 is SGHAT and CDR2 is FQNNGV in the germline V gene. CDR3 residues: CASSLGTGIQETQYF. Partial CDR3 DNA: TGTGCCAGCAGCTTAGGGACAGGGATCCAAGAGACC.